The 21 T cell receptor beta chains in this list originate from one sample, sequenced in a study of cytomegalovirus exposure and HLA in healthy donors (dated by TCRdb to the late 2010s). The method was the immunoSEQ multiplex PCR assay. For the multiplex PCR, a mixture combining 60 forward primers for TCR Vbeta segments and 13 reverse primers for TCR Jbeta segments was used. The clones in this table, taken by TCRdb from immuneACCESS, are in-frame only. Not every clone is retained; where verified, under half of the shortfall comes from an unresolved V gene, and the cause of the rest is unknown. The sample yields over 120,000 clones; 80% to 85% were counted once. The top ten clones comprise less than 3% of the sample. Sequencing was done on a sample of PBMCs. All receptors derive from a woman between 25 and 40 years old in good health and CMV-seronegative.

V gene TRBV5-1 combines with J gene TRBJ2-5; 10 bases align to TRBD2. Germline lookup yields CDR1 SGHRS and CDR2 YFSETQ. The CDR3 has 15 residues. V was pared by 3 bases and J by 4 bases, with 6 bases of the junction left unmatched. For the CDR3, the DNA is TGCGCCAGCAGCTGGGGGACTAGCGCGGGAGAGACCCAGTACTTC. This translates into CASSWGTSAGETQYF.

The chain joins TRBV6-5 to TRBJ1-2; the match to TRBD1 covers 7 bases. The germline V gene encodes CDR1 MNHEY and CDR2 SVGAGI. This CDR3 spans 16 amino acids. V lost 2 bases, J lost 4 bases, and 10 bases stayed unmatched. DNA for the CDR3: TGTGCCAGCAGTTACGGAGGGGGATACAGGGGCTATGGCTACACCTTC. Its protein product is CASSYGGGYRGYGYTF.

This chain joins TRBV20-1 and TRBJ1-1; D is unresolved. Trimming left V 0 bases short and J 6 bases short, with 5 bases between. This CDR3 has 11 amino acids. The germline V gene encodes CDR1 DFQATT and CDR2 SNEGSKA (reference sequence). The chain's CDR3 is CSARDTAEAFF. The CDR3 nucleotides read TGCAGTGCTAGAGATACTGCTGAAGCTTTCTTT.

This clone was seen only a few times. The rearrangement links TRBV7-3 to TRBJ2-2; D is possibly TRBD2 (7 bases). This CDR3 contains 17 residues. V was trimmed by 4 bases and J by 4 bases, leaving 19 bases between them. The germline gives CDR1 SGHTA, CDR2 FQGTGA. Here the CDR3 reads CASSSRGGAGGTGELFF. The CDR3 bases are TGTGCCAGCAGCTCAAGGGGGGGGGCAGGTGGCACCGGGGAGCTGTTTTTT.

Comments on this clone: At one of its ends the junction is not consistent with the germline gene, which may arise from a read error. The rearrangement uses TRBV7-9 and TRBJ1-2, with a possible D match to TRBD1 (6 bases). The CDR3 runs to 13 residues. Germline V gives CDR1 SEHNR, CDR2 FQNEAQ (reference sequence). CDR3 protein: CSSSLWGRDGYTF. As DNA, the CDR3 is TGTTCCAGCAGCTTGTGGGGGCGAGATGGCTACACCTTC.

J is TRBJ2-3 and V is TRBV15, with 10 bases aligning to TRBD2. V lost 2 bases and J lost 0; bases outside the gene matches: 5. The CDR3 extends over 17 amino acids. Per germline, CDR1 LNHNV and CDR2 YYDKDF (reference sequence). DNA for the CDR3: TGTGCCACCAGCAGAAAACTTAGCGGGGGGAGCACAGATACGCAGTATTTT. It yields the protein CATSRKLSGGSTDTQYF. The whole variable domain, remainder taken from reference TRBV15 and TRBJ2-3, is DAMVIQNPRYQVTQFGKPVTLSCSQTLNHNVMYWYQQKSSQAPKLLFHYYDKDFNNEADTPDNFQSRRPNTSFCFLDIRSPGLGDTAMYLCATSRKLSGGSTDTQYFGPGTRLTVL.

The CDR3 sequence is CASRRQGDTEAFF. The CDR3 DNA sequence: TGTGCCAGTAGGAGACAGGGGGACACTGAAGCTTTCTTT. V is TRBV19 and J is TRBJ1-1; TRBD1 agrees at 9 bases. Trimming took 6 bases from V and 3 from J; bases not matched to a gene: 2. Germline lookup yields CDR1 LNHDA and CDR2 SQIVND (reference sequence). The CDR3 sequence is 13 residues long.

This clone was seen a handful of times. The chain couples TRBV6-5 to TRBJ2-5, with TRBD1 as a possible D gene (6 bases). The CDR3 runs to 12 residues. Trimming shortened V by 10 bases and J by 5 bases, and 14 bases separated the two germline ends. Per the germline V gene, CDR1 is MNHEY and CDR2 is SVGAGI. In DNA, the CDR3 is TGTGCCACGTCAGGGGAGTGGGAGACCCAGTACTTC. Protein: CATSGEWETQYF.

V is TRBV28 and J is TRBJ2-1; 14 positions agree with TRBD2. Germline-derived CDR1 and CDR2 are MDHEN and SYDVKM. This CDR3 is 20 amino acids long. The junction had 13 bases not matched to a gene; V was cut back by 6 bases and J by 0 bases. The CDR3 spells CASRPTGLAGASSSYNEQFF. The DNA of the CDR3 is TGTGCCAGCAGACCAACGGGACTAGCGGGAGCCTCAAGCTCCTACAATGAGCAGTTCTTC. Looking up the rest from reference TRBV28 and TRBJ2-1 gives the full variable domain: DVKVTQSSRYLVKRTGEKVFLECVQDMDHENMFWYRQDPGLGLRLIYFSYDVKMKEKGDIPEGYSVSREKKERFSLILESASTNQTSMYLCASRPTGLAGASSSYNEQFFGPGTRLTVL.

DNA of the CDR3: TGTGCCAGCAGCCGTCCTAGGGGGACCAAAACGTACTTC. It codes for CASSRPRGTKTYF. V gene TRBV7-9 combines with J gene TRBJ2-5; perhaps TRBD1 as D (6 bases). CDR1 and CDR2 (germline): SEHNR, FQNEAQ (reference sequence). The CDR3 sequence is 13 residues long. V lost 5 bases and J 13 bases, leaving 20 bases between the germline ends.

V is TRBV12-2 and J is TRBJ2-5; the listed D gene, TRBD1, was not tested against the DNA. TRBV12-2 is classified as a pseudogene. The CDR3 contains 17 residues. CDR3 DNA sequence: TGTGCACAAACCGGAGGGGGACGACAGGGGGGCCAAGAGACCCAGTACTTC. Its protein product is CAQTGGGRQGGQETQYF.

The chain couples TRBV5-3 to TRBJ1-5; 7 bases agree with TRBD1. TRBV5-3 is annotated as an ORF whose role is uncertain. V was pared by 10 bases and J by 5 bases, with 15 bases of the junction left unmatched. The CDR3 runs to 15 residues. The CDR3 nucleotides read TGTGCCGGAGGGCCCACGGGACAGCGATATCAGCCCCAGCATTTT. This translates into CAGGPTGQRYQPQHF.

The genes are TRBV18 and TRBJ2-6, with 11 bases identical to TRBD1. Germline V lookup: CDR1 KGHSH, CDR2 LQKENI. The CDR3 loop spans 18 amino acids. Trimming at V came to 2 bases and at J to 1 base, leaving 4 bases not matched to a gene. This CDR3 is CASSPGQGALSGANVLTF. The CDR3 region has the DNA TGTGCCAGCTCACCAGGACAGGGGGCGTTGTCTGGGGCCAACGTCCTGACTTTC.

The chain recombines TRBV7-9 with TRBJ2-3; maybe TRBD1 (6 bases). V was cut by 1 base and J by 1 base, with 15 bases left in between. Germline CDR1 and CDR2: SEHNR and FQNEAQ (reference sequence). The CDR3 spans 17 residues. The CDR3 region is CASSLDQQGYGTDTQYF. The DNA for the CDR3 is TGTGCCAGCAGCTTAGATCAACAGGGATACGGCACAGATACGCAGTATTTT.

This clone was seen a few times. CDR3 protein: CASSDPRGSSSNEKLFF. The CDR3 DNA sequence: TGTGCCAGCAGTGATCCGAGGGGGTCTTCGTCTAATGAAAAACTGTTTTTT. The chain has TRBV6-1 and TRBJ1-4; D may be TRBD1 (6 bases). Germline values: CDR1 MNHNS, CDR2 SASEGT. This CDR3 spans 17 amino acids. Trimming took off 3 bases at V and 3 bases at J, with 17 bases between the two ends.

The V gene is TRBV19, the J gene TRBJ2-1; possible D gene TRBD2, 6 bases. The germline gives CDR1 LNHDA, CDR2 SQIVND (reference sequence). Trimming removed 3 bases from V and 1 base from J, with 10 bases in between. This CDR3 is built from 15 residues. The CDR3 reads CASSIGRGSYNEQFF. The DNA for the CDR3 is TGTGCCAGTAGTATCGGGAGAGGGTCCTACAATGAGCAGTTCTTC.

The chain has TRBV30 and TRBJ1-2; D is possibly TRBD1 (6 bases). Germline values: CDR1 GTSNPN, CDR2 SVGIG (reference sequence). CDR3 length equals 14 residues. Trimming took off 3 bases at V and 0 bases at J, with 11 bases between the two ends. CDR3 nucleotide sequence: TGTGCCTGGAGCGGACAGTGGACTAACTATGGCTACACCTTC. Translating it yields CAWSGQWTNYGYTF.

J is TRBJ2-7 and V is TRBV30; 8 nucleotides line up with TRBD1. CDR3 length: 13 amino acids. V lost 2 bases to trimming and J lost 1 base; unmatched junction nucleotides: 1. Germline values: CDR1 GTSNPN, CDR2 SVGIG (reference sequence). The DNA of the CDR3 is TGTGCCTGGAGTCAGGGGGCATCCTACGAGCAGTACTTC. Encoded protein: CAWSQGASYEQYF.

The chain joins TRBV6-1 to TRBJ2-7; maybe TRBD2 (6 bases). Germline V gene sequence: CDR1 MNHNS, CDR2 SASEGT. Trimming stripped 3 bases from V and 2 bases from J, with 14 bases between. The CDR3 length is 15 residues. In DNA form, the CDR3 reads TGTGCCAGCAGTGAGGGGAGGACGGGTGCCTACGAGCAGTACTTC. It yields the protein CASSEGRTGAYEQYF.

The chain uses TRBV6-6 and TRBJ1-5; perhaps TRBD1 as D (6 bases). With 8 bases removed from V and 10 bases from J, the gap between germline ends came to 24 bases. Germline assignment: CDR1 MNHNY and CDR2 SVGAGI (reference sequence). This CDR3 has 15 residues. The chain's CDR3 is CASSTLGTRFSPQHF. The CDR3 nucleotides are TGTGCCAGCTCCACCCTCGGGACACGATTTAGCCCCCAGCATTTT.

The chain joins TRBV28 to TRBJ1-2; TRBD1 aligns across 7 bases. The CDR3 consists of 12 residues. The germline gives CDR1 MDHEN, CDR2 SYDVKM. With 6 bases clipped from V and 2 bases from J, the junction kept 0 bases outside the gene matches. The CDR3, as DNA: TGTGCCAGCAGCAGGGGGAACTATGGCTACACCTTC. Translation: CASSRGNYGYTF.